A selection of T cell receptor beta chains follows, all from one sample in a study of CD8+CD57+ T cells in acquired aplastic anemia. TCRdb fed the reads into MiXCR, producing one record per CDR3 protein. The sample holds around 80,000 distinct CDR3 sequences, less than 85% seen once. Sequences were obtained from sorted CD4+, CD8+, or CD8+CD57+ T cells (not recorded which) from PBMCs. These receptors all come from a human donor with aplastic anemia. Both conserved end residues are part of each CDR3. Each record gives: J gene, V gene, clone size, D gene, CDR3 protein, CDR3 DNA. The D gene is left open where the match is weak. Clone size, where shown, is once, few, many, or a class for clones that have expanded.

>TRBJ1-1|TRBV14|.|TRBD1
CATLNLTGGGSFF
TGTGCCACCCTTAACCTCACAGGGGGCGGGAGTTTCTTT
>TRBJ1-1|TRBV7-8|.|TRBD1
CASSPGGAPRNTEAFF
TGTGCCAGCAGCCCAGGGGGCGCTCCGAGGAACACTGAAGCTTTCTTT
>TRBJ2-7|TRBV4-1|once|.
CASSQDGKETRGHEQYF
TGCGCCAGCAGCCAAGATGGTAAGGAGACTAGAGGACACGAGCAGTACTTC
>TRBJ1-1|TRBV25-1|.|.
CASSETHEAFF
TGTGCCAGCAGTGAAACACATGAAGCTTTCTTT
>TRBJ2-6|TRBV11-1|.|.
CASTSDSPQGANVLTF
TGTGCCAGCACCTCAGACAGCCCCCAAGGGGCCAACGTCCTGACTTTC
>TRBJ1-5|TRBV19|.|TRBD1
CASSDREIQPQHF
TGTGCCAGTAGCGACAGGGAAATTCAGCCCCAGCATTTT
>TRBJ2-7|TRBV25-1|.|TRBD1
CASSPTTGGAYEQYF
TGTGCCAGCAGCCCAACGACAGGGGGAGCCTACGAGCAGTACTTC
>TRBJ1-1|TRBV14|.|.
CASSQDLQGLNTEAFF
TGTGCCAGCAGCCAAGATCTACAAGGGCTGAACACTGAAGCTTTCTTT
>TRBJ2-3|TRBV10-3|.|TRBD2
CAISAGLAGGRDTQYF
TGTGCCATCAGTGCCGGACTAGCGGGAGGTCGGGATACGCAGTATTTT
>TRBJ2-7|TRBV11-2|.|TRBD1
CASSLPDRVSSYEQYF
TGTGCCAGCAGCCTACCCGACAGGGTAAGCTCCTACGAGCAGTACTTC
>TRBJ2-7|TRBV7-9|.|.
CASSSQFYEQYF
TGTGCCAGCAGCTCTCAATTCTACGAGCAGTACTTC
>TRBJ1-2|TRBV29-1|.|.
CSATDSLYGYTF
TGCAGCGCTACGGACAGCCTCTATGGCTACACCTTC
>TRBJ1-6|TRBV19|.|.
CARKKICYNSPLHF
TGTGCCAGAAAAAAGATCTGTTATAATTCACCCCTCCACTTT
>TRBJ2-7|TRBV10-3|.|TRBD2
CAISEGGGIYEQYF
TGTGCCATCAGTGAGGGCGGGGGGATTTACGAGCAGTACTTC
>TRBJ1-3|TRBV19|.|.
CASIRPGHSGNTIYF
TGTGCCAGTATCAGACCGGGTCACTCTGGAAACACCATATATTTT
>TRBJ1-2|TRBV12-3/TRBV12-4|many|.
CASSRPGAPYGYTF
TGTGCCAGCAGCCGCCCCGGCGCTCCCTATGGCTACACCTTC
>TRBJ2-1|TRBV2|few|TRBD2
CASSTRLAGAYNEQFF
TGTGCCAGCAGTACGCGACTAGCGGGGGCCTACAATGAGCAGTTCTTC